The next 16 T cell receptor beta chains were all read from a single sample in a study of T-cell memory formation after mild COVID-19. TCRdb redid the calling of the 5' RACE reads with MiXCR, one entry per CDR3 protein. This table holds about 470,000 distinct CDR3 sequences, 15% to 20% found once. The sequencing sample was made of PBMCs or a T cell subset sorted from them (not recorded which). The source is an adult woman who had mild COVID-19 (a few samples of this study predate the infection). Cell type and time point are not known.

This clonotype was seen a handful of times. The V call is TRBV4-2, the J call TRBJ2-7; 8 positions agree with TRBD1. The CDR3 is 14 amino acids. The V gene end was trimmed by 4 bases and the J gene end by 4 bases; junction bases not matched to a gene: 6. Germline CDR1 reads LGHNA; CDR2 reads YNFKEQ. This CDR3 reads CASSPAGGWYEQYF. CDR3 DNA sequence: TGTGCCAGCAGCCCGGCAGGGGGCTGGTACGAGCAGTACTTC.

This clonotype came up a few times. The gene calls are TRBV6-5 and TRBJ1-1, with TRBD1 matching over 8 bases. This CDR3 contains 14 residues. Unmatched junction bases numbered 3, after V lost 6 bases and J lost 0 bases. The germline gives CDR1 MNHEY, CDR2 SVGAGI. The CDR3 protein is CASRAGGLNTEAFF. In DNA form, the CDR3 reads TGTGCCAGCAGGGCAGGGGGCCTGAACACTGAAGCTTTCTTT.

This clonotype has more than one count but fewer than ten. This rearrangement joins TRBV7-3 to TRBJ2-2; the D gene is possibly TRBD2 (5 bases). The CDR3 is made up of 16 amino acids. The germline V gene has CDR1 SGHTA and CDR2 FQGTGA. Trimming pared 2 bases from V and 1 base from J, leaving 11 bases between. In nucleotides, the CDR3 is TGTGCCAGCAGCTTATCCCGGGATATGAACACCGGGGAGCTGTTTTTT. Translation: CASSLSRDMNTGELFF.

This chain connects TRBV7-2 to TRBJ1-2; D unresolved. The CDR3 loop spans 10 amino acids. V was shortened by 3 bases and J by 7 bases, with 3 bases between the two germline ends. CDR1 is SGHTA, CDR2 FQGNSA, per germline. CDR3 coding DNA: TGTGCCAGCAGCTTTGTTGGCTACACCTTC. Its translation is CASSFVGYTF.

The V call is TRBV12-3 or TRBV12-4, the J call TRBJ2-1; 8 bases align to TRBD2. CDR3 length equals 12 residues. V lost 7 bases and J lost 10; bases outside the gene matches: 6. Here the CDR3 reads CASKPSGGEQFF. The CDR3 DNA reads TGTGCCAGCAAACCGAGCGGGGGAGAGCAGTTCTTC.

This chain links TRBV13 with TRBJ1-3; D unresolved. The CDR3 contains 16 residues. Per the germline V gene, CDR1 is PRHDT and CDR2 is FYEKMQ (reference sequence). The V gene lost 4 bases and the J gene lost 2 bases, with 15 bases spanning the gap. In DNA, the CDR3 is TGTGCCAGCAGCTCCGTGCTTACTGACACTGGAAACACCATATATTTT. This sequence encodes CASSSVLTDTGNTIYF.

The chain employs TRBV11-1 and TRBJ1-1; maybe TRBD1 (5 bases). Germline V gene lookup returns CDR1 SGHAT and CDR2 FQDESV (reference sequence). Trimming left V 3 bases short and J 4 bases short, with 12 bases between. The CDR3 is 14 residues long. The CDR3 coding sequence is TGTGCCAGCAGCTTTAACCCAGGGTCCACTGAAGCTTTCTTT. It codes for CASSFNPGSTEAFF.

This chain links TRBV3-1 with TRBJ2-3, with D hard to call. CDR3 length equals 13 residues. V was shortened by 5 bases and J by 1 base, with 7 bases between the two germline ends. CDR1 and CDR2 (germline): LGHDT, YNNKEL (reference sequence). The CDR3 reads CASSARRTDTQYF. The CDR3 coding sequence is TGTGCCAGCAGCGCGAGGCGCACAGATACGCAGTATTTT.

Only one count was recorded for this clonotype. V is TRBV12-3 or TRBV12-4 and J is TRBJ2-3; TRBD1 is a possible D gene (6 bases). This CDR3 is 15 amino acids long. V lost 6 bases and J 0 bases, leaving 13 bases between the germline ends. The CDR3: CASRNTGLSTDTQYF. The CDR3 DNA sequence: TGTGCCAGCAGGAACACAGGGTTGAGCACAGATACGCAGTATTTT.

This chain joins TRBV13 and TRBJ2-5; the D gene is possibly TRBD2 (5 bases). Germline loops: CDR1 PRHDT, CDR2 FYEKMQ (reference sequence). The V end lost 8 bases, the J end lost 5 bases, and 18 bases lay between the germline ends. This CDR3 has 14 amino acids. Here the CDR3 DNA reads TGTGCCAGCCAGTCCGACGCCGGGGAGGAGACCCAGTACTTC. Translation gives CASQSDAGEETQYF.

J is TRBJ2-5 and V is TRBV27; 11 positions agree with TRBD2. V lost 11 bases to trimming and J lost 2 bases; unmatched junction nucleotides: 7. Germline assignment: CDR1 MNHEY and CDR2 SMNVEV (reference sequence). The CDR3 sequence is 14 residues long. The CDR3 bases are TGTGCCGTTGGGTGGACTAGCGGGCAAGAGACCCAGTACTTC. Translation: CAVGWTSGQETQYF.

The gene calls are TRBV6-1 and TRBJ2-1, with TRBD1 identical over 11 bases. Germline-derived CDR1 and CDR2 are MNHNS and SASEGT. V was pared by 7 bases and J by 7 bases, with 9 bases of the junction left unmatched. The CDR3 has 15 amino acids. The CDR3 nucleotides are TGTGCCAGCATGCCCCCCGGGACAGGGGGTAATGAGCAGTTCTTC. As protein: CASMPPGTGGNEQFF.

This clonotype showed up just a few times. V is TRBV6-5 and J is TRBJ2-2; unclear D gene. V dropped 2 bases and J dropped 1 base, with 26 bases sitting between them. This CDR3 contains 21 residues. CDR1 is MNHEY, CDR2 SVGAGI, per germline. CDR3 amino acids: CASSYGTPGWDRTVNTGELFF. The CDR3 bases are TGTGCCAGCAGTTACGGCACACCGGGCTGGGATAGGACCGTGAACACCGGGGAGCTGTTTTTT.

This clonotype was observed many times. The V and J genes are TRBV7-2 and TRBJ1-1; 8 bases are shared with TRBD1. Germline V CDR1 and CDR2: SGHTA, FQGNSA. V lost 1 base, J lost 1 base, and 2 bases stayed unmatched. The length of the CDR3 is 15 residues. Written as DNA, the CDR3 is TGTGCCAGCAGCTTAGGAACAGGGGGGAACACTGAAGCTTTCTTT. This sequence encodes CASSLGTGGNTEAFF. The whole variable domain, filled in from reference TRBV7-2 and TRBJ1-1, reads GAGVSQSPSNKVTEKGKDVELRCDPISGHTALYWYRQSLGQGLEFLIYFQGNSAPDKSGLPSDRFSAERTGGSVSTLTIQRTQQEDSAVYLCASSLGTGGNTEAFFGQGTRLTVV.

This clonotype was seen many times. V and J are TRBV4-1 and TRBJ2-5; D call uncertain. Germline lookup yields CDR1 MGHRA and CDR2 YSYEKL. The V and J ends lost 6 bases and 1 base respectively, with 9 bases between them. The CDR3 is made up of 13 amino acids. The CDR3 nucleotides are TGCGCCAGCAGTCTAGGGATCCAAGAGACCCAGTACTTC. Translating it yields CASSLGIQETQYF.

This clonotype was seen only a few times. The rearrangement joins TRBV21-1 to TRBJ1-1. TRBV21-1 corresponds to a pseudogene. CDR3 size: 16 residues. CDR3 residues: CASSKAHRRRNTEAFF. For the CDR3, the DNA is TGTGCCAGCAGCAAAGCCCACCGACGGCGGAACACTGAAGCTTTCTTT.